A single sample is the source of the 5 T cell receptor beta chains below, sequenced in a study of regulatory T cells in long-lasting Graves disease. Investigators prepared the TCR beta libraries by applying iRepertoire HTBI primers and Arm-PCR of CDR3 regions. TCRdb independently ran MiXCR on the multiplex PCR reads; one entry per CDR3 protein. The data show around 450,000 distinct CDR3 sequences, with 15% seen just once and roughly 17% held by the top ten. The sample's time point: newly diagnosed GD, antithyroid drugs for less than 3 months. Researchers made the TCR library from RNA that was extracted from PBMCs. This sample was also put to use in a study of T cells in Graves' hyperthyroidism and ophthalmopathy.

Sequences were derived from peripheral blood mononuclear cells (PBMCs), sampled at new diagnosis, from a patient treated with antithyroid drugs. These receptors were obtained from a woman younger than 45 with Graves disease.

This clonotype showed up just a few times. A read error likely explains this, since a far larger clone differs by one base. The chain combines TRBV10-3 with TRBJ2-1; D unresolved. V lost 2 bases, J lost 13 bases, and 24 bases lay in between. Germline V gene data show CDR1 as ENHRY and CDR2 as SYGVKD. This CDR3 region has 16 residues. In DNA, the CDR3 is TGTGCCATCAGTGAGGGGGATTACAGCTTCCAAGAGACCCAGTTCTTC. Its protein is CAISEGDYSFQETQFF.

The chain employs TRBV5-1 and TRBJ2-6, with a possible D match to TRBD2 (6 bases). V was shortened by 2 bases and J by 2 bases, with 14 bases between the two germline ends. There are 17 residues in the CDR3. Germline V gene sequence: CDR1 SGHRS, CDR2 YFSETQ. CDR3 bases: TGCGCCAGCAGCTTTCGGAGGGTGGGAGCTGGGGCCAACGTCCTGACTTTC. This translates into CASSFRRVGAGANVLTF.

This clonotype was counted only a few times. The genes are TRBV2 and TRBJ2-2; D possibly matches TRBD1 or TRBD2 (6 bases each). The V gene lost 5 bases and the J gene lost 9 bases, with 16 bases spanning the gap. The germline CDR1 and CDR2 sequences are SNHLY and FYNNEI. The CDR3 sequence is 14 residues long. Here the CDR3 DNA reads TGTGCCAGCAGTACGCGGGACAACGGGTGGGAGCTGTTTTTT. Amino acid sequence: CASSTRDNGWELFF.

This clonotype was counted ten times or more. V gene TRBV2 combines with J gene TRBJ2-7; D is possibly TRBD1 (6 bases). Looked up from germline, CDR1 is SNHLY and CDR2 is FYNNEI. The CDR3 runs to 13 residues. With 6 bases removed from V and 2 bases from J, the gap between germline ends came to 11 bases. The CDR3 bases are TGTGCCAGCAGGCCACAGGGAGCCTACGAGCAGTACTTC. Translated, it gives CASRPQGAYEQYF.

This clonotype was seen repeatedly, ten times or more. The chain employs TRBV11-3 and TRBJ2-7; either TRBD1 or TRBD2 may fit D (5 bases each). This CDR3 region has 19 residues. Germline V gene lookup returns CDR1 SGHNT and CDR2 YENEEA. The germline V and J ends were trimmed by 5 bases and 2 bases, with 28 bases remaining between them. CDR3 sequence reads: CASSTINPPPGRTTYEQYF. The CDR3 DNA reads TGTGCCAGCAGCACGATAAACCCCCCACCGGGACGCACGACCTACGAGCAGTACTTC.